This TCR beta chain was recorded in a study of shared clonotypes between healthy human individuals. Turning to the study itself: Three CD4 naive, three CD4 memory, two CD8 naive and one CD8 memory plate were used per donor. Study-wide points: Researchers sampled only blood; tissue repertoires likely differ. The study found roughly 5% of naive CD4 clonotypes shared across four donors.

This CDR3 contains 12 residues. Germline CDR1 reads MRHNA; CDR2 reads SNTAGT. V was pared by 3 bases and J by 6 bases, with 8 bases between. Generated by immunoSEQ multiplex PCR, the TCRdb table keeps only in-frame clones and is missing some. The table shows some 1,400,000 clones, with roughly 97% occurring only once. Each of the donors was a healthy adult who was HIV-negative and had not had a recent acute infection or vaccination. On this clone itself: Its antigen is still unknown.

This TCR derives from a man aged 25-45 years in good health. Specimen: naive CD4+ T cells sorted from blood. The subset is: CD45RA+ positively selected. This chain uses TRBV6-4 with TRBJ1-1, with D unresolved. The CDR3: CASSDNASEAFF. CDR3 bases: TGTGCCAGCAGTGATAACGCTTCTGAAGCTTTCTTT.